Listed below are T cell receptor beta chains from one sample, sequenced in a study of tumor and adjacent non-tumor tissue in lung cancer. TCRdb re-called the multiplex PCR reads with MiXCR, one entry per CDR3 protein. Of about 93,000 distinct CDR3 sequences in the sample, 67% were seen once. Input material: lung tumor tissue. These TCRs come from a man in his sixties with non-small cell lung cancer. CDR3s include the opening cysteine and the closing phenylalanine or tryptophan. The order of the fields is CDR3 protein, CDR3 DNA, J gene, D gene, clone size, V gene. D genes are given only for firm matches. Not all rows give a size; the values are once, few, many and, for expanded clones, a class.

cdr3_aa: CASSLGVAAFF
cdr3_nt: TGCGCTAGCAGCTTGGGGGTGGCTGCTTTCTTT
j_call: TRBJ1-1
d_call: .
clone_size: .
v_call: TRBV5-1

cdr3_aa: CASSGGQPQHF
cdr3_nt: TGTGCCAGCAGTGGAGGTCAGCCCCAGCATTTT
j_call: TRBJ1-5
d_call: .
clone_size: many
v_call: TRBV6-6

cdr3_aa: CASSPHTDTQYF
cdr3_nt: TGTGCCAGTAGTCCCCACACAGATACGCAGTATTTT
j_call: TRBJ2-3
d_call: .
clone_size: .
v_call: TRBV19

cdr3_aa: CASSFLAGTDTQYF
cdr3_nt: TGTGCCAGCAGTTTTTTAGCTGGCACAGATACGCAGTATTTT
j_call: TRBJ2-3
d_call: .
clone_size: .
v_call: TRBV28

cdr3_aa: CTSLGAINEQYF
cdr3_nt: TGCACCAGCTTGGGGGCGATTAACGAGCAGTACTTC
j_call: TRBJ2-7
d_call: .
clone_size: .
v_call: TRBV10-2

cdr3_aa: CACTKGRSPYNEQFF
cdr3_nt: TGTGCCTGCACTAAGGGACGGAGCCCCTACAATGAGCAGTTCTTC
j_call: TRBJ2-1
d_call: .
clone_size: .
v_call: TRBV6-5

cdr3_aa: CASSSGTTSGRAYEEYF
cdr3_nt: TGCGCCAGCAGCTCCGGGACAACTTCTGGGAGGGCCTACGAGGAGTACTTC
j_call: TRBJ2-7
d_call: .
clone_size: .
v_call: TRBV5-1

cdr3_aa: CASSQDGSFLHF
cdr3_nt: TGCGCCAGCAGCCAAGATGGGTCATTCCTCCACTTT
j_call: TRBJ1-6
d_call: .
clone_size: .
v_call: TRBV4-1

cdr3_aa: CASSEGDLAKNIQYF
cdr3_nt: TGTGCCAGCAGTGAAGGGGACTTAGCCAAAAACATTCAGTACTTC
j_call: TRBJ2-4
d_call: .
clone_size: many
v_call: TRBV6-1

cdr3_aa: CSVEMGRKLFF
cdr3_nt: TGCAGCGTTGAGATGGGCCGAAAATTGTTTTTT
j_call: TRBJ1-4
d_call: .
clone_size: .
v_call: TRBV29-1

cdr3_aa: CASSQDTGGNQPQHF
cdr3_nt: TGCGCCAGCAGCCAAGATACAGGGGGAAATCAGCCCCAGCATTTT
j_call: TRBJ1-5
d_call: TRBD1
clone_size: many
v_call: TRBV4-3

cdr3_aa: CASSPGHYDQPQHF
cdr3_nt: TGTGCCAGCAGTCCCGGCCACTACGATCAGCCCCAGCATTTT
j_call: TRBJ1-5
d_call: .
clone_size: many
v_call: TRBV12-3/TRBV12-4

cdr3_aa: CASSSMAGRHEQYF
cdr3_nt: TGTGCCAGTAGCTCTATGGCAGGGAGGCACGAGCAGTACTTC
j_call: TRBJ2-7
d_call: .
clone_size: .
v_call: TRBV7-8

cdr3_aa: CAASQGDRGGGNTIYF
cdr3_nt: TGTGCCGCCAGCCAAGGGGACAGGGGTGGCGGAAACACCATATATTTT
j_call: TRBJ1-3
d_call: TRBD1
clone_size: .
v_call: TRBV4-2

cdr3_aa: CGVEGKHSSYNEQFF
cdr3_nt: TGCGGCGTTGAAGGTAAACACAGTTCCTACAATGAGCAGTTCTTT
j_call: TRBJ2-1
d_call: .
clone_size: .
v_call: TRBV29-1

cdr3_aa: CASSPTRATDTQYF
cdr3_nt: TGTGCCAGCAGCCCAACACGGGCGACTGATACGCAGTATTTT
j_call: TRBJ2-3
d_call: .
clone_size: .
v_call: TRBV11-3

cdr3_aa: CSAVFLAGSTDTQYF
cdr3_nt: TGCAGCGCTGTGTTCCTAGCGGGCTCCACAGATACTCAGTATTTT
j_call: TRBJ2-3
d_call: TRBD2
clone_size: .
v_call: TRBV29-1

cdr3_aa: CASSYPVAETDTQYF
cdr3_nt: TGTGCCAGCAGCTATCCCGTAGCGGAAACAGATACGCAGTATTTT
j_call: TRBJ2-3
d_call: .
clone_size: many
v_call: TRBV5-4

cdr3_aa: CASSLPGGGEQYF
cdr3_nt: TGTGCCAGCAGCTTACCGGGGGGAGGCGAGCAGTACTTC
j_call: TRBJ2-7
d_call: TRBD2
clone_size: many
v_call: TRBV7-9

cdr3_aa: CSAQHQWGRASNEQFF
cdr3_nt: TGCAGTGCCCAACACCAGTGGGGGAGGGCCTCCAATGAGCAGTTCTTC
j_call: TRBJ2-1
d_call: TRBD2
clone_size: .
v_call: TRBV20-1

cdr3_aa: CASSQVPVRAALRETQYF
cdr3_nt: TGCGCCAGCAGCCAAGTCCCGGTACGGGCTGCCCTTCGAGAGACCCAGTACTTC
j_call: TRBJ2-5
d_call: .
clone_size: once
v_call: TRBV4-3

cdr3_aa: CANIRGSGNQPQHF
cdr3_nt: TGTGCCAACATTCGGGGTTCGGGCAATCAGCCCCAGCATTTT
j_call: TRBJ1-5
d_call: .
clone_size: .
v_call: TRBV6-6

cdr3_aa: CASSLYLSGRGEQFF
cdr3_nt: TGCGCCAGCAGTCTCTATCTTAGCGGGAGAGGTGAACAGTTCTTC
j_call: TRBJ2-1
d_call: TRBD2
clone_size: .
v_call: TRBV4-1

cdr3_aa: CASKLDRGIQPQHF
cdr3_nt: TGTGCCAGTAAATTAGACAGGGGAATTCAGCCCCAGCATTTT
j_call: TRBJ1-5
d_call: TRBD1
clone_size: .
v_call: TRBV6-2/TRBV6-3

cdr3_aa: CASSMDRELLISNQHQHF
cdr3_nt: TGTGCCAGCAGCATGGACAGGGAGCTATTAATAAGCAATCAGCACCAGCATTTT
j_call: TRBJ1-5
d_call: TRBD1
clone_size: .
v_call: TRBV6-1

cdr3_aa: CASSRLQGTGSNVLTF
cdr3_nt: TGTGCCAGCAGCAGGCTCCAGGGAACTGGGTCCAACGTCCTGACTTTC
j_call: TRBJ2-6
d_call: .
clone_size: .
v_call: TRBV6-2/TRBV6-3

cdr3_aa: CASSLASNEEFF
cdr3_nt: TGTGCCAGCAGCTTAGCGAGCAATGAGGAGTTCTTC
j_call: TRBJ2-1
d_call: .
clone_size: .
v_call: TRBV7-9